The 24 T cell receptor beta chains in this list originate from one sample, sequenced in a study of blood T cell repertoires in COVID-19. This table comes from immunoSEQ multiplex PCR, and its TCRdb copy is limited to in-frame clones, with some not included. The repertoire holds approximately 250,000 clones, under 95% seen once, with 2.5% to 3% in the top ten. Sequenced material: PBMCs or T cells enriched from blood (not recorded which). The receptor set was obtained from a man aged 40-49 years who had been exposed to COVID-19.

The chain joins TRBV9 to TRBJ1-3; 7 bases map to TRBD1. This CDR3 region has 14 residues. V gave up 6 bases and J gave up 3 bases; unmatched junction bases: 6. Germline-derived CDR1 and CDR2 are SGDLS and YYNGEE. CDR3 region: CASIEGAIGNTIYF. In nucleotides, the CDR3 is TGTGCCAGCATCGAGGGGGCTATTGGAAACACCATATATTTT.

The V call is TRBV19, the J call TRBJ1-5, with TRBD1 identical over 9 bases. V shed 4 bases, J shed 0 bases, and the junction held 4 bases outside the gene matches. This CDR3 has 16 residues. Per germline, CDR1 LNHDA and CDR2 SQIVND (reference sequence). CDR3: CASSTGTGHSNQPQHF. The CDR3 DNA reads TGTGCCAGTAGTACTGGGACAGGGCATAGCAATCAGCCCCAGCATTTT.

The chain is built from TRBV28 and TRBJ2-2; a possible D gene is TRBD1 (5 bases). Trimming removed 6 bases from V and 7 bases from J, with 18 bases in between. CDR1 is MDHEN, CDR2 SYDVKM, per germline. This CDR3 is 15 amino acids long. In nucleotides, the CDR3 is TGTGCCAGCAGAGCCAACAGGTATCAAGTCGGGGAGCTGTTTTTT. As protein: CASRANRYQVGELFF.

This chain connects TRBV5-1 to TRBJ2-4; the match to TRBD2 covers 7 bases. The germline gives CDR1 SGHRS, CDR2 YFSETQ. Trimming took 0 bases from V and 6 from J; bases not matched to a gene: 6. The CDR3 is 15 amino acids. CDR3 bases: TGCGCCAGCAGCTTGGTTGGGACTAACCTAAACATTCAGTACTTC. Its translation is CASSLVGTNLNIQYF.

The chain uses TRBV10-2 and TRBJ2-1, with TRBD2 matching over 8 bases. J was trimmed by 7 bases and V by 3 bases; bases with no gene match: 5. The CDR3 is made up of 14 amino acids. In germline, CDR1 is WSHSY, CDR2 SAAADI. The CDR3 DNA is TGCGCCAGCAGTGAAAGCGGGAGTGTTAATGAGCAGTTCTTC. This translates into CASSESGSVNEQFF.

In its sample, this clone was seen a few times. The chain couples TRBV15 to TRBJ2-2, with D possibly being TRBD2 (7 bases). The V and J ends lost 7 bases and 0 bases respectively, with 12 bases between them. The CDR3 loop spans 15 amino acids. CDR1 LNHNV and CDR2 YYDKDF come from the germline V gene (reference sequence). In nucleotides, the CDR3 is TGTGCCACCACCGGGGGGCTAACGAACACCGGGGAGCTGTTTTTT. It yields the protein CATTGGLTNTGELFF.

The sample holds a few counts of this clone. The V call is TRBV6-4, the J call TRBJ2-1, with 11 bases that match TRBD2. Unmatched junction bases numbered 0, after V lost 2 bases and J lost 0 bases. In germline, CDR1 is MRHNA, CDR2 SNTAGT. The CDR3 runs to 16 residues. CDR3 amino acids: CASSDGTSGSYNEQFF. Here the CDR3 DNA reads TGTGCCAGCAGTGACGGGACTAGCGGCTCCTACAATGAGCAGTTCTTC.

The chain carries TRBV28 and TRBJ2-1; a possible D gene is TRBD1 (6 bases). The ends were cut back, 3 bases at V and 8 bases at J, with 8 bases in the middle. This CDR3 comprises 12 residues. CDR1 is MDHEN, CDR2 SYDVKM, per germline. This CDR3 is CASSLGADEQFF. The CDR3 coding sequence is TGTGCCAGCAGTTTGGGGGCCGATGAGCAGTTCTTC.

The chain has TRBV19 and TRBJ2-1; D possibly corresponds to TRBD1 (6 bases). Germline V gene data show CDR1 as LNHDA and CDR2 as SQIVND (reference sequence). The CDR3 has 13 residues. Trimming took 2 bases from V and 7 from J, leaving 9 bases between them. Written as DNA, the CDR3 is TGTGCCAGTAGTATATTAGGACAGAATGAGCAGTTCTTC. Protein product: CASSILGQNEQFF. The full variable domain, completed using reference TRBV19 and TRBJ2-1, is DGGITQSPKYLFRKEGQNVTLSCEQNLNHDAMYWYRQDPGQGLRLIYYSQIVNDFQKGDIAEGYSVSREKKESFPLTVTSAQKNPTAFYLCASSILGQNEQFFGPGTRLTVL.

V is TRBV24-1 and J is TRBJ2-1, with D perhaps matching TRBD2 (5 bases). The germline V gene has CDR1 KGHDR and CDR2 SFDVKD. CDR3 size: 19 residues. With 0 bases removed from V and 6 bases from J, the gap between germline ends came to 23 bases. The CDR3 sequence is CATSDLGRKGFICLNEQFF. In nucleotides, the CDR3 is TGTGCCACCAGTGATTTGGGGAGAAAGGGCTTTATCTGTCTCAATGAGCAGTTCTTC.

V gene TRBV30 combines with J gene TRBJ1-3; tentative D call: TRBD1 (6 bases). Germline lookup yields CDR1 GTSNPN and CDR2 SVGIG (reference sequence). The V end was cut by 2 bases, the J end by 7 bases, with 12 bases between. The CDR3 sequence is 13 residues long. The CDR3 loop reads CAWSPQGANTIYF. The CDR3 bases are TGTGCCTGGAGTCCACAGGGAGCGAACACCATATATTTT.

V and J are TRBV9 and TRBJ1-5; D might be TRBD1 (6 bases). The V end lost 0 bases, the J end lost 3 bases, and 10 bases lay between the germline ends. Germline loops: CDR1 SGDLS, CDR2 YYNGEE. The CDR3 totals 15 residues. CDR3 DNA: TGTGCCAGCAGCGTAGGTTCAGGGGACAATCAGCCCCAGCATTTT. Its protein product is CASSVGSGDNQPQHF.

The chain recombines TRBV6-1 with TRBJ2-3; TRBD2 matches at 9 bases. V lost 0 bases, J lost 8 bases, and 9 bases stayed unmatched. Per germline, CDR1 MNHNS and CDR2 SASEGT. The length of the CDR3 is 16 residues. CDR3 DNA sequence: TGTGCCAGCAGTGAAGCCTTAGCGGGAGCGCCAGTTACGCAGTATTTT. This sequence encodes CASSEALAGAPVTQYF.

This rearrangement joins TRBV18 to TRBJ2-1, with 11 bases that match TRBD2. CDR3 size: 16 residues. Losses at the gene ends were 3 bases for V and 8 bases for J; bases not matched to a gene: 9. CDR1 is KGHSH, CDR2 LQKENI, per germline. The CDR3 bases are TGTGCCAGCTCACCCATACTAGCGGGAGTCTCGGATGAGCAGTTCTTC. Translating gives CASSPILAGVSDEQFF.

The chain carries TRBV18 and TRBJ2-3; the D is unclear. The CDR3 spans 15 residues. Trimming shortened V by 4 bases and J by 0 bases, and 11 bases separated the two germline ends. Germline lookup yields CDR1 KGHSH and CDR2 LQKENI. CDR3 DNA sequence: TGTGCCAGCTCACTATCCAGGTCTAGCACAGATACGCAGTATTTT. This encodes CASSLSRSSTDTQYF.

The chain uses TRBV24-1 and TRBJ1-1; no definite D call. V was clipped by 2 bases and J by 1 base, with 10 bases between them. CDR1 and CDR2 from the germline V gene are KGHDR and SFDVKD. There are 15 residues in the CDR3. The CDR3 DNA reads TGTGCCACCAGTGATTCGCGAGCGGGGAACACTGAAGCTTTCTTT. Translation: CATSDSRAGNTEAFF.

CDR3 region: CASSQAGGGGPQHF. The CDR3 nucleotides read TGCGCCAGCAGCCAAGCTGGAGGGGGGGGGCCCCAGCATTTT. The rearrangement links TRBV4-1 to TRBJ1-5; a possible D gene is TRBD1 (6 bases). This CDR3 comprises 14 residues. Between the trimmed V and J ends, which lost 1 base and 9 bases, there was a span of 13 bases. The V gene's germline CDR1 is MGHRA and CDR2 YSYEKL.

The CDR3 is CAISRLAGAYNEQFF. As DNA, the CDR3 is TGTGCCATCAGCCGACTAGCGGGAGCCTACAATGAGCAGTTCTTC. V gene TRBV10-3 combines with J gene TRBJ2-1; 12 bases are a match to TRBD2. V was clipped by 6 bases and J by 2 bases; unmatched bases: 2. The CDR3 extends over 15 amino acids. The germline V gene has CDR1 ENHRY and CDR2 SYGVKD.

V and J are TRBV24-1 and TRBJ1-2, with TRBD1 matching 9 bases. Germline-derived CDR1 and CDR2 are KGHDR and SFDVKD. This CDR3 comprises 16 residues. V lost 4 bases and J lost 5; bases outside the gene matches: 10. The chain's CDR3 is CATSDARDREIYGYTF. The CDR3 bases are TGTGCCACCAGTGACGCCCGGGACAGGGAGATATATGGCTACACCTTC.

The rearrangement joins TRBV19 to TRBJ1-4; the match to TRBD1 covers 7 bases. Trimming removed 5 bases from V and 0 bases from J; junction bases left unmatched: 6. CDR3 length equals 16 residues. The germline gives CDR1 LNHDA, CDR2 SQIVND (reference sequence). The CDR3 protein is CASSATGTATNEKLFF. The CDR3 DNA sequence: TGTGCCAGTAGTGCGACAGGGACCGCAACTAATGAAAAACTGTTTTTT.

The chain employs TRBV6-1 and TRBJ2-3; no definite D call. The CDR3 is 13 amino acids. From germline, CDR1 is MNHNS and CDR2 SASEGT. With 0 bases removed from V and 4 bases from J, the gap between germline ends came to 5 bases. As DNA, the CDR3 is TGTGCCAGCAGTGAAGCTGGGCCAGATACGCAGTATTTT. This translates into CASSEAGPDTQYF.

This chain uses TRBV28 with TRBJ2-1, with 8 bases matching TRBD1. V was pared by 3 bases and J by 10 bases, with 14 bases of the junction left unmatched. CDR1 and CDR2 (germline): MDHEN, SYDVKM. The CDR3 is made up of 16 amino acids. For the CDR3, the DNA is TGTGCCAGCAGTTTGCCTGGACAGGGCCCGTACAGCGAGCAGTTCTTC. Encoded protein: CASSLPGQGPYSEQFF.

This clone was picked up one time. V is TRBV9 and J is TRBJ1-3; D not certain. The CDR3 is 15 amino acids. The V gene lost 0 bases and the J gene lost 3 bases, with 10 bases spanning the gap. From germline, CDR1 is SGDLS and CDR2 YYNGEE. CDR3 amino acids: CASSVGAHHGNTIYF. The CDR3 DNA sequence: TGTGCCAGCAGCGTAGGAGCCCACCATGGAAACACCATATATTTT.

V is TRBV5-4 and J is TRBJ2-5, with 9 bases aligning to TRBD1. CDR1 and CDR2 from the germline V gene are SGHNT and YYREEE (reference sequence). The CDR3 loop spans 13 amino acids. V lost 5 bases, J lost 3 bases, and 2 bases stayed unmatched. In DNA, the CDR3 is TGTGCCAGCAGAAGGACAGGGGAAGAGACCCAGTACTTC. Amino acids: CASRRTGEETQYF.